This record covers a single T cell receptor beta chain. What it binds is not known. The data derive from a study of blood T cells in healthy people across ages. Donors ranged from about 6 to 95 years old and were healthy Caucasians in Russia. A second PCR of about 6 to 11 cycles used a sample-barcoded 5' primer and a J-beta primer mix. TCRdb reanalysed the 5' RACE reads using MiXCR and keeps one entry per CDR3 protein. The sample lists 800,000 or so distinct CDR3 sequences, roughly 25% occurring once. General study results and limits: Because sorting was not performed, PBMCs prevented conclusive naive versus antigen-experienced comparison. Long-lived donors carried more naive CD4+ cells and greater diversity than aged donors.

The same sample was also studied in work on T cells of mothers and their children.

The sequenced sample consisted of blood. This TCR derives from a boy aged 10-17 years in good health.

CDR3 region: CASSHSDYPYEQYF. DNA of the CDR3: TGTGCCAGCAGCCATTCGGACTATCCATACGAGCAGTACTTC. The chain joins TRBV3-1 to TRBJ2-5; TRBD2 is a possible D gene (6 bases). The last part of the DNA fits TRBJ2-7 better; the J call may be wrong. This CDR3 spans 14 amino acids. Germline V lookup: CDR1 LGHDT, CDR2 YNNKEL (reference sequence).